This T cell receptor beta chain was sequenced in a study of beta chain features in type 1 diabetes. Study at large: There was similarity between patients and healthy donors in age, gender and cell yields.

The entirety of the isolated RNA underwent reverse transcription, so expressed TCRB transcripts were sequenced. Data came from immunoSEQ multiplex PCR; TCRdb stores just in-frame clones and leaves some out. This table holds hundreds of thousands of clones, about a sixth found once. Study-level results: When cDNA is sequenced, cells with high TCR expression could be over-represented.

As regards this clone: The antigen is undetermined.

The sequence was collected from a woman aged 18-29 years in good health. The sequenced material came from naive CD4+ T cells from blood.

CDR3 amino acids: CASSQEAAGGGETQYF. The CDR3 bases are TGCGCCAGCAGCCAAGAAGCCGCGGGAGGTGGCGAGACCCAGTACTTC. J is TRBJ2-5 and V is TRBV4-1; 8 positions match TRBD2. V was clipped by 0 bases and J by 5 bases; unmatched bases: 8. CDR1 MGHRA and CDR2 YSYEKL come from the germline V gene. The CDR3 is 16 residues long.